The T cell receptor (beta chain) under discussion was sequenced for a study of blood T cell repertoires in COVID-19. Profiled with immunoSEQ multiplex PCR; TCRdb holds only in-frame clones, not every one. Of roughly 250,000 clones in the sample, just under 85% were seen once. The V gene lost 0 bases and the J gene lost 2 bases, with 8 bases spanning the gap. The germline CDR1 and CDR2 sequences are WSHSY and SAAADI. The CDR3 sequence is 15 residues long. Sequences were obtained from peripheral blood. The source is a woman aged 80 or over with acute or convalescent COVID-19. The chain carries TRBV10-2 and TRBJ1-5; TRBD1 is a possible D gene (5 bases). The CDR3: CASSESSGGNQPQHF. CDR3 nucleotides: TGCGCCAGCAGTGAGTCATCGGGGGGCAATCAGCCCCAGCATTTT.